The rows below give T cell receptor beta chains drawn from one sample of a study of blood T cell repertoires in COVID-19. TCRdb's table, derived via immunoSEQ multiplex PCR, lists solely in-frame clones and lacks some. Of about 200,000 clones in the sample, 80% to 90% are singletons; the top ten hold 3% to 4%. Sequenced sample: PBMCs or T cells enriched from blood (not recorded which). The receptors stem from a middle-aged woman with acute COVID-19. Each CDR3 is given with its conserved first and last residue. The D gene is left open where the match is weak. Clone size is stated in some rows and not others, as once, few, many or a class when expanded.

j_call clone_size d_call v_call cdr3_aa cdr3_nt
TRBJ1-1 NA NA TRBV2 CASSEAGRGWNTEAFF TGTGCCAGCAGTGAAGCTGGGAGGGGTTGGAACACTGAAGCTTTCTTT
TRBJ1-5 NA NA TRBV6-5 CASSLGGSGQPQHF TGTGCCAGCAGCCTGGGGGGGAGCGGACAGCCCCAGCATTTT
TRBJ1-3 once TRBD1 TRBV30 CAWSRQGYSGNTIYF TGTGCCTGGAGCAGACAGGGCTACTCTGGAAACACCATATATTTT
TRBJ1-6 NA NA TRBV4-2 CASSQDPQGYNSPLHF TGTGCCAGCAGCCAAGATCCCCAGGGCTATAATTCACCCCTCCACTTT
TRBJ2-7 NA TRBD1 TRBV19 CASSTQQGAGEQYF TGTGCCAGTAGTACCCAACAGGGGGCAGGCGAGCAGTACTTC
TRBJ1-5 NA NA TRBV28 CASSTNSNQPQHF TGTGCCAGCAGCACTAATAGCAATCAGCCCCAGCATTTT
TRBJ2-1 NA TRBD2 TRBV3-1/TRBV3-2 CASSRSGRAYNEQFF TGTGCCAGCAGCCGTAGCGGGAGGGCCTACAATGAGCAGTTCTTC
TRBJ2-2 once NA TRBV27 CASSFLQLNTGELFF TGTGCCAGCAGTTTTTTGCAACTTAACACCGGGGAGCTGTTTTTT
TRBJ2-1 once TRBD2 TRBV18 CASSLGEGEQFF TGTGCCAGCTCACTTGGGGAGGGTGAGCAGTTCTTC
TRBJ1-5 few NA TRBV28 CASRQIQGGGQPQHF TGTGCCAGCAGACAGATCCAGGGAGGGGGTCAGCCCCAGCATTTT
TRBJ2-3 NA NA TRBV9 CASSVEPAGTDTQYF TGTGCCAGCAGCGTAGAACCGGCGGGGACAGATACGCAGTATTTT
TRBJ2-4 many NA TRBV14 CASSLGAGLAKNIQYF TGTGCCAGCAGCCTAGGGGCTGGGTTAGCCAAAAACATTCAGTACTTC
TRBJ2-3 NA NA TRBV9 CASSVELAADTQYF TGTGCCAGCAGCGTAGAACTAGCAGCAGATACGCAGTATTTT